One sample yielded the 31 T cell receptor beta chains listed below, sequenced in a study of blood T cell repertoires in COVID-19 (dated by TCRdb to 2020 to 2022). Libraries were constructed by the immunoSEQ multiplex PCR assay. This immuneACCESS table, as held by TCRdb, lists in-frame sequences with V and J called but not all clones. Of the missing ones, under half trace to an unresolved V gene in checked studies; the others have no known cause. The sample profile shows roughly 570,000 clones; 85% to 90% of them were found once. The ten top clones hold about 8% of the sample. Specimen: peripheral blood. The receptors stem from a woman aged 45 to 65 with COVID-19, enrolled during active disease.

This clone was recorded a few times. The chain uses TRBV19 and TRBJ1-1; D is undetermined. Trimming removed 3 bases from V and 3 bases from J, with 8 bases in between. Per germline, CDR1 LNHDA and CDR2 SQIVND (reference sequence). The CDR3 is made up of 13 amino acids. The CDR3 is CASSMRPDTEAFF. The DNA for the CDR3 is TGTGCCAGTAGTATGAGGCCCGACACTGAAGCTTTCTTT.

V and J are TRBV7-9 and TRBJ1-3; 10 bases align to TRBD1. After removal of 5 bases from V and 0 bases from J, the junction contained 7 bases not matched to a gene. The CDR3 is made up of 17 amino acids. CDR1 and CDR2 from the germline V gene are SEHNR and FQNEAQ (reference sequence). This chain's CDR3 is CASSLGTGASSGNTIYF. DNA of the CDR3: TGTGCCAGCAGCCTAGGGACAGGGGCGTCCTCTGGAAACACCATATATTTT.

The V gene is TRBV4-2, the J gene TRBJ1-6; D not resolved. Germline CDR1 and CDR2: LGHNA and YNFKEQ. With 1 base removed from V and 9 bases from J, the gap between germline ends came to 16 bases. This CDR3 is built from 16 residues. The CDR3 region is CASSQAHGRLGSPLHF. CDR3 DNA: TGTGCCAGCAGCCAAGCCCACGGGAGGTTGGGTTCACCCCTCCACTTT.

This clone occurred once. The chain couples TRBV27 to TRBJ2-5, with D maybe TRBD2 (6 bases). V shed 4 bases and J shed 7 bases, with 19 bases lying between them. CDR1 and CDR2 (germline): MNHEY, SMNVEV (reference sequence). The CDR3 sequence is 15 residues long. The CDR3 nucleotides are TGTGCCAGCAGTTCGGCCGTTTCGGGAGTGAGGACCCAGTACTTC. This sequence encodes CASSSAVSGVRTQYF.

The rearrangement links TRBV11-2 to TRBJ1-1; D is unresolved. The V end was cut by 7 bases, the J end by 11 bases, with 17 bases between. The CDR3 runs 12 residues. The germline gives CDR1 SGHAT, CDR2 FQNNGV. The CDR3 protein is CASNNINQRAFF. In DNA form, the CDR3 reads TGTGCCAGCAACAATATAAACCAGAGGGCTTTCTTT.

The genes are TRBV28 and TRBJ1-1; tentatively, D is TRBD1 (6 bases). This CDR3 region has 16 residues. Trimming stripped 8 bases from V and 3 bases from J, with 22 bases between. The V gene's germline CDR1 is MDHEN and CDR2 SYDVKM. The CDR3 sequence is CASGETGRGIDTEAFF. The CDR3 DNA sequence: TGTGCCAGCGGAGAGACAGGTAGGGGGATAGACACTGAAGCTTTCTTT.

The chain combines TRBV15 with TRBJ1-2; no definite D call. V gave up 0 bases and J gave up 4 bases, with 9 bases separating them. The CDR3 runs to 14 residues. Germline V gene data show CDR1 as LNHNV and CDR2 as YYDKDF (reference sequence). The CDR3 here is CATSRDGGSYGYTF. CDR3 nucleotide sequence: TGTGCCACCAGCAGAGATGGTGGCAGCTATGGCTACACCTTC. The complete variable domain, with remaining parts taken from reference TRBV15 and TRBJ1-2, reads DAMVIQNPRYQVTQFGKPVTLSCSQTLNHNVMYWYQQKSSQAPKLLFHYYDKDFNNEADTPDNFQSRRPNTSFCFLDIRSPGLGDTAMYLCATSRDGGSYGYTFGSGTRLTVV.

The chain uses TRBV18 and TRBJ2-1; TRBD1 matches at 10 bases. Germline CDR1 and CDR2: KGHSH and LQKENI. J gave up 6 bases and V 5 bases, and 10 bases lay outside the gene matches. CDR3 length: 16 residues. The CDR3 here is CASSLTGTGVLNEQFF. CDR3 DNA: TGTGCCAGCTCATTAACCGGGACAGGGGTACTCAATGAGCAGTTCTTC.

In DNA, the CDR3 is TGTGCCAGCCAGGACAGGGGGCAAGGCTACACCTTC. It translates to CASQDRGQGYTF. V gene TRBV10-3 combines with J gene TRBJ1-2, with 11 bases matching TRBD1. The CDR3 is 12 amino acids. The V gene end was trimmed by 10 bases and the J gene end by 8 bases; junction bases not matched to a gene: 6. Germline CDR1 is ENHRY and CDR2 is SYGVKD.

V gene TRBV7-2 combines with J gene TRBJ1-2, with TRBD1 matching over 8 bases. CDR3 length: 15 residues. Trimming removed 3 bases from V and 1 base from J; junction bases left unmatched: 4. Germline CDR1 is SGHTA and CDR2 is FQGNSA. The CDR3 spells CASSFGTGLNYGYTF. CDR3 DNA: TGTGCCAGCAGCTTCGGGACAGGCCTTAACTATGGCTACACCTTC.

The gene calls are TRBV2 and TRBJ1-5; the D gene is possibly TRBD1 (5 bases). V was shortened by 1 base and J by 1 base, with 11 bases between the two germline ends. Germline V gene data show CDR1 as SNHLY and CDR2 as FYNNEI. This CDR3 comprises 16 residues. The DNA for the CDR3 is TGTGCCAGCAGTGAAGGGAGGGGATCGAGCAATCAGCCCCAGCATTTT. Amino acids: CASSEGRGSSNQPQHF.

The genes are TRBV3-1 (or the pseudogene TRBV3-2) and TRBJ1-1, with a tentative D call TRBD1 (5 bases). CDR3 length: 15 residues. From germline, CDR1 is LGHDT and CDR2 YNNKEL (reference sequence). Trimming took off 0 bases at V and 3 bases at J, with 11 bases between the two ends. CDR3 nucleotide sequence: TGTGCCAGCAGCCAAGATGGCGGGGGTGACACTGAAGCTTTCTTT. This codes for CASSQDGGGDTEAFF.

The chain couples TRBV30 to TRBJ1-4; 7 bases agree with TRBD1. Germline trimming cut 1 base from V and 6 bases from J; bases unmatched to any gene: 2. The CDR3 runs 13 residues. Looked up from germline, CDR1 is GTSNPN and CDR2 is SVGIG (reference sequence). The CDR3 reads CAWSGQGDEKLFF. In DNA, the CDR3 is TGTGCCTGGAGTGGGCAGGGGGATGAAAAACTGTTTTTT.

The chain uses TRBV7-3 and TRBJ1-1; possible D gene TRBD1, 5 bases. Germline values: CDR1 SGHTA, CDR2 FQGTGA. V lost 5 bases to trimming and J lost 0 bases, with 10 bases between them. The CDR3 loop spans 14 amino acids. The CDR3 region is CASSPSRVNTEAFF. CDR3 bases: TGTGCCAGCAGCCCTTCCAGGGTGAACACTGAAGCTTTCTTT.

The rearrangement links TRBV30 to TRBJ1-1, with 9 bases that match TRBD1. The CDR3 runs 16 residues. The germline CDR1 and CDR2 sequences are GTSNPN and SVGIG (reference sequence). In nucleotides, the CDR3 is TGTGCGTCAAGATCCGGGACAGGGAATACGAACACTGAAGCTTTCTTT. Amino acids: CASRSGTGNTNTEAFF.

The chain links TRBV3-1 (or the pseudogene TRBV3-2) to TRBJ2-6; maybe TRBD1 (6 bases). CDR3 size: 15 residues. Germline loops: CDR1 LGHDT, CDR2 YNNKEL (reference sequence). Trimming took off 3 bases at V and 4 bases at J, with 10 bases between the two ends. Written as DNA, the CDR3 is TGTGCCAGCAGCCAGGGGGCGCCGGGGGCCAACGTCCTGACTTTC. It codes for CASSQGAPGANVLTF.

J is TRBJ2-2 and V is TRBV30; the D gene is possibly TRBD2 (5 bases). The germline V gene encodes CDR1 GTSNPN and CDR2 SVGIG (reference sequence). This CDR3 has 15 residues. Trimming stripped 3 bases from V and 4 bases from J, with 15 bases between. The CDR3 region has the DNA TGTGCCTGGAGCCCTCTGGGGAGCGCCACCGGGGAGCTGTTTTTT. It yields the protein CAWSPLGSATGELFF.

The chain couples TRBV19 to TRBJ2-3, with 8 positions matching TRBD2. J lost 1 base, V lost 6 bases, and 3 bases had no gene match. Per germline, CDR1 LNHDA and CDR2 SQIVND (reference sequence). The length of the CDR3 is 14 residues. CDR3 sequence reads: CASRLLAGTDTQYF. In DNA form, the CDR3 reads TGTGCCAGTAGGTTACTAGCGGGCACAGATACGCAGTATTTT.

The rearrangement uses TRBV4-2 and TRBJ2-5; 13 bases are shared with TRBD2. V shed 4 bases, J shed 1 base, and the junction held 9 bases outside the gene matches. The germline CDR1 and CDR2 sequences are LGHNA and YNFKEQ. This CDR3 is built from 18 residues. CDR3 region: CASSLTWTSGGPQETQYF. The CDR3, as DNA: TGTGCCAGCAGCCTTACCTGGACTAGCGGGGGTCCCCAAGAGACCCAGTACTTC.

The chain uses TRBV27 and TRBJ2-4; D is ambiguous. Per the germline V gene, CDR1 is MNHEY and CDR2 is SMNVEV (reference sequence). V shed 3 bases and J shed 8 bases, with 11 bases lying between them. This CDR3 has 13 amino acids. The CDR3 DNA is TGTGCCAGCAGTTTCAACAATGGAGACATTCAGTACTTC. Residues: CASSFNNGDIQYF.

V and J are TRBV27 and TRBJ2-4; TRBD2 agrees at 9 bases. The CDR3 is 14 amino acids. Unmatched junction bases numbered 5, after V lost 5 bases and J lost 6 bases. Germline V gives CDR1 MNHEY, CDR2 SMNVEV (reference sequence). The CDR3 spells CASSMGLAANIQYF. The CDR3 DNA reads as TGTGCCAGCAGTATGGGACTAGCAGCAAACATTCAGTACTTC.

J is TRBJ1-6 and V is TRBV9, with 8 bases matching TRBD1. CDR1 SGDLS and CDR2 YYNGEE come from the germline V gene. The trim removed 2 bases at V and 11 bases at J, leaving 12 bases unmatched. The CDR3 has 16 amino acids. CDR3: CASSVDGTGGRTPLHF. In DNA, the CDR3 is TGTGCCAGCAGCGTCGATGGAACAGGGGGAAGGACACCCCTCCACTTT.

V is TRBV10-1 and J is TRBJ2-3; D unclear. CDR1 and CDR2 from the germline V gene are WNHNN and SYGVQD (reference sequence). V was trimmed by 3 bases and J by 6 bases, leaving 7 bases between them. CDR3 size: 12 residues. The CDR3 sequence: CASSDGADTQYF. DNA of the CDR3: TGCGCCAGCAGTGACGGAGCGGATACGCAGTATTTT.

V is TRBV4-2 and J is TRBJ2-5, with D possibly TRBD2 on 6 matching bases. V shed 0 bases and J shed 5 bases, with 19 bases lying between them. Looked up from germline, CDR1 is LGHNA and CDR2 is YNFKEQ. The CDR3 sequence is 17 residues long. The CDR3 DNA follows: TGTGCCAGCAGCCAAGATGGGTTGCGGGGAACCGGGGAGACCCAGTACTTC. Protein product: CASSQDGLRGTGETQYF.

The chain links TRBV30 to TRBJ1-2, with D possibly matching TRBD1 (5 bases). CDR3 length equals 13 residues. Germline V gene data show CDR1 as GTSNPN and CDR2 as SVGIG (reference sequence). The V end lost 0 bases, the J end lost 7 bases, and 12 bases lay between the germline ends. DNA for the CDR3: TGTGCCTGGAGTGTAGACAGACAAGGTGGCTACACCTTC. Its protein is CAWSVDRQGGYTF.

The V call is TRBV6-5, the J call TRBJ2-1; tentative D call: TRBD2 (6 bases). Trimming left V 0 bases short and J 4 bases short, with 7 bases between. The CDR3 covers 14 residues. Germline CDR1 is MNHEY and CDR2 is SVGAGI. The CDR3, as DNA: TGTGCCAGCAGTTACTCGGCGGGGTACAATGAGCAGTTCTTC. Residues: CASSYSAGYNEQFF.

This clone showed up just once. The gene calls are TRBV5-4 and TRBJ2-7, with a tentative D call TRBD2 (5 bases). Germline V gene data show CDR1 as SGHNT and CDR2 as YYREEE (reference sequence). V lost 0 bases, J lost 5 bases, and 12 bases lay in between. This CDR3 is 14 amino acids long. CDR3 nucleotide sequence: TGTGCCAGCAGCTTGGGCGGGCGGGTCGACGAGCAGTACTTC. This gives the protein CASSLGGRVDEQYF.

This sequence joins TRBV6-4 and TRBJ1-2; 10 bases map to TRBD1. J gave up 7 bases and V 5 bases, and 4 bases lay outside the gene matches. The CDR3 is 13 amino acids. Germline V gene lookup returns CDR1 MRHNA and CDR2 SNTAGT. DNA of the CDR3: TGTGCCAGCAGTCCGGGACAGGGGTTTGGCTACACCTTC. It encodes CASSPGQGFGYTF.

The CDR3 sequence: CASSSSPDEQFF. Here the CDR3 DNA reads TGTGCCAGCAGCTCTAGCCCCGATGAGCAGTTCTTC. The chain links TRBV13 to TRBJ2-1; D is perhaps TRBD2 (5 bases). In germline, CDR1 is PRHDT, CDR2 FYEKMQ (reference sequence). With 4 bases removed from V and 8 bases from J, the gap between germline ends came to 9 bases. The length of the CDR3 is 12 residues.

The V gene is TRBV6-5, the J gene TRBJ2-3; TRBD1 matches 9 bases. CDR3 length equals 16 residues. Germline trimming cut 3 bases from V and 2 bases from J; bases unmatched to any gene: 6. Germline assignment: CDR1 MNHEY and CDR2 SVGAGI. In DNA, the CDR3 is TGTGCCAGCAGTTATTTAGACAGGGGGGCCACAGATACGCAGTATTTT. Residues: CASSYLDRGATDTQYF.

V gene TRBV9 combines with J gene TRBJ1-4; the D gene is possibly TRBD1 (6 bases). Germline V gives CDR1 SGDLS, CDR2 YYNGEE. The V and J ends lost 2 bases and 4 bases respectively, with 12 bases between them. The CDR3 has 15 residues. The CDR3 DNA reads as TGTGCCAGCAGCGTCGGGGGGCGAAGTAATGAAAAACTGTTTTTT. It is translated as CASSVGGRSNEKLFF.